This T cell receptor beta chain came from a study of T cell responses to AZD1222 COVID-19 vaccine. Study context: Pooled in the analysis were second doses at about 4 or about 12 weeks.

Study-wide points: At study baseline, merely roughly 6 AZD1222 recipients were seropositive.

In regard to this clone: The antigen remains unidentified.

The data were produced by immunoSEQ multiplex PCR, yet TCRdb's version contains in-frame clones alone and is incomplete. The table records approximately 50,000 clones, 88% of them present only once. V shed 3 bases, J shed 4 bases, and the junction held 4 bases outside the gene matches. The CDR3 totals 13 residues. The germline V gene encodes CDR1 GTSNPN and CDR2 SVGIG (reference sequence). The gene calls are TRBV30 and TRBJ1-1, with 8 bases that match TRBD1. The input for sequencing was peripheral blood, taken on day 0 of AZD1222 vaccination. The TCR was taken from an adult in good health. The chain's CDR3 is CAWRETGGTEAFF. CDR3 in DNA: TGTGCCTGGAGAGAAACAGGGGGCACTGAAGCTTTCTTT.